The source of this T cell receptor beta chain is a study of blood T cell repertoires in COVID-19. Trimming cost V 5 bases and J 6 bases; bases outside gene matches: 5. CDR1 is SGHRS, CDR2 YFSETQ, per germline. CDR3 length equals 12 residues. Libraries were prepared by immunoSEQ multiplex PCR; TCRdb keeps only in-frame clonotypes and omits some of them. The sample yields 200,000 to 250,000 clones, approximately 84% seen once. The chain joins TRBV5-1 to TRBJ2-7, with 7 bases matching TRBD1. This TCR was sampled from a woman in her twenties or thirties who had recovered from COVID-19. The sequenced material came from peripheral blood. The CDR3 coding sequence is TGCGCCAGCAGTACGACAGGGTTCGAGCAGTACTTC. It codes for CASSTTGFEQYF.